This T cell receptor (beta chain) was recorded in a study of T cells in Graves' hyperthyroidism and ophthalmopathy. The wider study: The blood sample was taken at first diagnosis, before treatment began.

Template material for amplifying TCR beta CDR3 regions consisted of RNA transcripts. Researchers ran a first-round RT-PCR on the TCR CDR3 using the HTBI primer set. TCRdb re-called the multiplex PCR reads through MiXCR, storing one row per CDR3 protein. This sample yields 650,000 to 850,000 distinct CDR3 sequences, of which 18% are seen a single time; 15% to 20% belongs to the top ten. Orbital computed tomography, thyroid ultrasound, serum thyroxine and TRAb, and clinical symptoms together informed the diagnoses. Predating any ophthalmopathy symptoms, the blood sample was taken at first hyperthyroidism diagnosis. Comment on this clonotype: The junction departs from germline at one end; a sequencing error may be responsible.

The germline V gene encodes CDR1 SGDLS and CDR2 YYNGEE. The CDR3 covers 14 residues. This chain links TRBV9 with TRBJ1-5, with 10 nucleotides matching TRBD1. Sequencing used blood. The clonotype originates from a woman in her forties or fifties with Graves' hyperthyroidism that later progressed to Graves' ophthalmopathy. The DNA for the CDR3 is TGTGCCAGCAGCGCTGGGACAGGGGTTCAGCCCCAGCTTTTT. Its translation is CASSAGTGVQPQLF.